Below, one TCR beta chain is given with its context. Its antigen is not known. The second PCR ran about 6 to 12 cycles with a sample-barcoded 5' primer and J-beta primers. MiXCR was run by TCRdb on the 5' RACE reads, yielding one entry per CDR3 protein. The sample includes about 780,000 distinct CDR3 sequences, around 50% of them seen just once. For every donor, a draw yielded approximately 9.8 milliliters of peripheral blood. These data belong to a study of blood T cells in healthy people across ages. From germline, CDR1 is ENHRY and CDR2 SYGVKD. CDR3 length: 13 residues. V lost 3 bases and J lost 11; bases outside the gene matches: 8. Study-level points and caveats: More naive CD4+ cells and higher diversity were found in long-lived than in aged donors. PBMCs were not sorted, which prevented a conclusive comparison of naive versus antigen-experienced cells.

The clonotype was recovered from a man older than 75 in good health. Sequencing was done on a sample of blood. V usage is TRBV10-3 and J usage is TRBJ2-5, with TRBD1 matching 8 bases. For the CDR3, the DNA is TGTGCCATCAGTGACCCAACAGGGGGAACGCAGTACTTC. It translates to CAISDPTGGTQYF.